This TCR beta chain was sequenced in a study of blood T cell repertoires in COVID-19. The wider study: COVID-19 samples collected from the United States, Italy and Spain covered acute and convalescent phases.

The ends were cut back, 0 bases at V and 10 bases at J, with 15 bases in the middle. The CDR3 spans 14 residues. Germline CDR1 is MNHEY and CDR2 is SVGEGT. As originally analysed: Estimation of nucleated cell counts relied on the amplification of reference gene primers. Sequenced by immunoSEQ multiplex PCR; TCRdb stores in-frame clones only, minus some. The V and J calls and clone size are taken from that table; D and trimming were inferred from the DNA. The data hold more than 120,000 clones, with roughly 87% observed a single time. The sequencing sample was made of peripheral blood. This rearrangement joins TRBV6-2 or TRBV6-3 to TRBJ1-1; D not certain. The sequence was collected from a woman aged 45-60 years with acute or convalescent COVID-19. CDR3 nucleotide sequence: TGTGCCAGCAGTTACTCACAGCTCATCGAGGGAGCTTTCTTT. It codes for CASSYSQLIEGAFF.